The rows below give T cell receptor beta chains drawn from one sample of a study of preoperative IRX-2 immunotherapy in early breast cancer. The protocol was immunoSEQ multiplex PCR, while the TCRdb copy is restricted to in-frame clones and leaves out a portion. The profile shows roughly 40,000 clones, approximately 80% of them singletons. This specimen consisted of tumor tissue, obtained after IRX-2 immunotherapy. The receptors shown here come from a human donor with breast cancer. The CDR3 runs from the conserved cysteine through the conserved F or W. The order of the fields is CDR3 DNA, CDR3 protein, clone size, J gene, D gene, V gene. The D gene is left open where the match is weak. The size field is filled for only some rows; it gives once, few, many or a size class.

CDR3 DNA: TGCGCCAGCAGTGAGCAGGGGGGGCTTGAGACCCAGTACTTC
CDR3 protein: CASSEQGGLETQYF
clone size: NA
J gene: TRBJ2-5
D gene: NA
V gene: TRBV10-2

CDR3 DNA: TGCGCCAGCAGCTTGAGGTCTTCTAATGAAAAACTGTTTTTT
CDR3 protein: CASSLRSSNEKLFF
clone size: NA
J gene: TRBJ1-4
D gene: NA
V gene: TRBV5-1

CDR3 DNA: TGCAGCGTTGGGGAGACGAAGGGGAGGATGGGTGGCTACACCTTC
CDR3 protein: CSVGETKGRMGGYTF
clone size: NA
J gene: TRBJ1-2
D gene: NA
V gene: TRBV29-1

CDR3 DNA: TGCGCCAGCAGTGAGAGAGGGGTGGGCTACACCTTC
CDR3 protein: CASSERGVGYTF
clone size: NA
J gene: TRBJ1-2
D gene: NA
V gene: TRBV10-2

CDR3 DNA: TGTGCCAGCAGGGGGGAGGGGTACGGAACCTACGAGCAGTACTTC
CDR3 protein: CASRGEGYGTYEQYF
clone size: NA
J gene: TRBJ2-7
D gene: TRBD2
V gene: TRBV6-8

CDR3 DNA: TGTGCCACCAGCAGAGATCATGGGGGGTCCTATAATTCACCCCTCCACTTT
CDR3 protein: CATSRDHGGSYNSPLHF
clone size: NA
J gene: TRBJ1-6
D gene: NA
V gene: TRBV15

CDR3 DNA: TGTGCCAGCAGGATGACCGGGACAGCTTATACTGAAGCTTTCTTT
CDR3 protein: CASRMTGTAYTEAFF
clone size: once
J gene: TRBJ1-1
D gene: TRBD1
V gene: TRBV6-8

CDR3 DNA: TGTGCCACCAGCAGGCCCGACAGTGTAAGGGAGACCCAGTACTTC
CDR3 protein: CATSRPDSVRETQYF
clone size: few
J gene: TRBJ2-5
D gene: NA
V gene: TRBV15

CDR3 DNA: TGTGCTAGTGGTTTGGGGGAGCTCAGCACAGATACGCAGTATTTT
CDR3 protein: CASGLGELSTDTQYF
clone size: NA
J gene: TRBJ2-3
D gene: NA
V gene: TRBV12-5

CDR3 DNA: TGCGCCAGCAGCCTGTCCGGGAAAACCAACTACGAGCAGTACTTC
CDR3 protein: CASSLSGKTNYEQYF
clone size: NA
J gene: TRBJ2-7
D gene: NA
V gene: TRBV5-1

CDR3 DNA: TGTGCCAGTAGTATAGATCCTAGACAGGGGAGGTGGAACACTGAAGCTTTCTTT
CDR3 protein: CASSIDPRQGRWNTEAFF
clone size: NA
J gene: TRBJ1-1
D gene: TRBD1
V gene: TRBV19

CDR3 DNA: TGTGCCAGCTCACCAGGGGGAGAGACCCAGTACTTC
CDR3 protein: CASSPGGETQYF
clone size: NA
J gene: TRBJ2-5
D gene: NA
V gene: TRBV18

CDR3 DNA: TGCAGCGTTGGCGGGGACAGGGGGAACACCGGGGAGCTGTTTTTT
CDR3 protein: CSVGGDRGNTGELFF
clone size: NA
J gene: TRBJ2-2
D gene: TRBD1
V gene: TRBV29-1

CDR3 DNA: TGTGCCAGCAGCGCCGGAGGTGGGGACACTGAAGCTTTCTTT
CDR3 protein: CASSAGGGDTEAFF
clone size: NA
J gene: TRBJ1-1
D gene: NA
V gene: TRBV11-3

CDR3 DNA: TGCGCCAGCAGCTTGGCCAGGGGGGCAAGGGACGAGCAGTACTTC
CDR3 protein: CASSLARGARDEQYF
clone size: NA
J gene: TRBJ2-7
D gene: NA
V gene: TRBV5-1

CDR3 DNA: TGTGCCAGTAGTGCCTCAGGAGTGATTGGCACTGAAGCTTTCTTT
CDR3 protein: CASSASGVIGTEAFF
clone size: NA
J gene: TRBJ1-1
D gene: NA
V gene: TRBV19

CDR3 DNA: TGTGCCAGCTCAAATGTGGGATCCAGCACAGATACGCAGTATTTT
CDR3 protein: CASSNVGSSTDTQYF
clone size: NA
J gene: TRBJ2-3
D gene: NA
V gene: TRBV18

CDR3 DNA: TGTGCCAGCAGTCCTCCAAAGAACACTGAAGCTTTCTTT
CDR3 protein: CASSPPKNTEAFF
clone size: NA
J gene: TRBJ1-1
D gene: NA
V gene: TRBV6-8

CDR3 DNA: TGTGCCAGTACCTCGGACAGGGGGAAAGGTGAAGCTTTCTTT
CDR3 protein: CASTSDRGKGEAFF
clone size: NA
J gene: TRBJ1-1
D gene: TRBD1
V gene: TRBV19

CDR3 DNA: TGTGCCAGCAGTTACTCGGGCCCTTATAGCAATCAGCCCCAGCATTTT
CDR3 protein: CASSYSGPYSNQPQHF
clone size: NA
J gene: TRBJ1-5
D gene: NA
V gene: TRBV6-8

CDR3 DNA: TGTGCCAGCAGCTCGGTTGGCACCGGGGAGCTGTTTTTT
CDR3 protein: CASSSVGTGELFF
clone size: few
J gene: TRBJ2-2
D gene: NA
V gene: TRBV7-2

CDR3 DNA: TGCGCCAGCAGCCAAGTTGGCAGGACCGTTTACGAGCAGTACTTC
CDR3 protein: CASSQVGRTVYEQYF
clone size: NA
J gene: TRBJ2-7
D gene: NA
V gene: TRBV1

CDR3 DNA: TGTGCCAGCAGCTTAAACCAAGGGGGGAGTAGTGAAAAACTGTTTTTT
CDR3 protein: CASSLNQGGSSEKLFF
clone size: few
J gene: TRBJ1-4
D gene: NA
V gene: TRBV11-3

CDR3 DNA: TGTGCCAGCAGCCGACTAGCGGGGCACCAAGAGACCCAGTACTTC
CDR3 protein: CASSRLAGHQETQYF
clone size: NA
J gene: TRBJ2-5
D gene: TRBD2
V gene: TRBV11-3

CDR3 DNA: TGCGCCAGCAGCCCGATGGCGGTGCCCGGGAATGAGCAGTTCTTC
CDR3 protein: CASSPMAVPGNEQFF
clone size: NA
J gene: TRBJ2-1
D gene: NA
V gene: TRBV5-1

CDR3 DNA: TGTGCCAGTAGTTCTATCCAGACGCCCTCCTATAATTCACCCCTCCACTTT
CDR3 protein: CASSSIQTPSYNSPLHF
clone size: NA
J gene: TRBJ1-6
D gene: NA
V gene: TRBV19

CDR3 DNA: TGCAGCGTAGACGACAGGGAAGGGACCCAGCATTTT
CDR3 protein: CSVDDREGTQHF
clone size: NA
J gene: TRBJ1-5
D gene: TRBD1
V gene: TRBV29-1

CDR3 DNA: TGTGCCACCAGTGACCCAGGGCAGGGAGGCACAGATACGCAGTATTTT
CDR3 protein: CATSDPGQGGTDTQYF
clone size: NA
J gene: TRBJ2-3
D gene: NA
V gene: TRBV27

CDR3 DNA: TGTGCCACTAGACCCGGACAGGGCTCAGGGAATCAGCCCCAGCATTTT
CDR3 protein: CATRPGQGSGNQPQHF
clone size: NA
J gene: TRBJ1-5
D gene: TRBD1
V gene: TRBV19

CDR3 DNA: TGTGCCAGCAGTGAGGGGGGGCGGCATGAGCAGTTCTTC
CDR3 protein: CASSEGGRHEQFF
clone size: few
J gene: TRBJ2-1
D gene: NA
V gene: TRBV6-8

CDR3 DNA: TGTGCCAGCAGCTTAGTTTCTAGCGGCCAAGAGACCCAGTACTTC
CDR3 protein: CASSLVSSGQETQYF
clone size: NA
J gene: TRBJ2-5
D gene: TRBD2
V gene: TRBV11-3

CDR3 DNA: TGTGCCAGCAGTTCGGGTAGGAGTCAGCCCCAGCATTTT
CDR3 protein: CASSSGRSQPQHF
clone size: NA
J gene: TRBJ1-5
D gene: NA
V gene: TRBV28

CDR3 DNA: TGTGCCAGCAGCCAGGACGGCCCCAAAAACATTCAGTACTTC
CDR3 protein: CASSQDGPKNIQYF
clone size: medium-sized
J gene: TRBJ2-4
D gene: NA
V gene: TRBV11-3

CDR3 DNA: TGTGCCAGCTCACCACTTTCCGTTGATGAAAAACTGTTTTTT
CDR3 protein: CASSPLSVDEKLFF
clone size: once
J gene: TRBJ1-4
D gene: NA
V gene: TRBV18

CDR3 DNA: TGTGCCAGCAGCCCGTTCCCGGGACAGGGTAGAGAGCAGTACTTC
CDR3 protein: CASSPFPGQGREQYF
clone size: NA
J gene: TRBJ2-7
D gene: TRBD1
V gene: TRBV7-1

CDR3 DNA: TGTGCCAGCAGCTGGACGGAGGATAGCAATCAGCCCCAGCATTTT
CDR3 protein: CASSWTEDSNQPQHF
clone size: NA
J gene: TRBJ1-5
D gene: NA
V gene: TRBV11-3

CDR3 DNA: TGTGCCAGCAGCGAGACCACAGATACGCAGTATTTT
CDR3 protein: CASSETTDTQYF
clone size: few
J gene: TRBJ2-3
D gene: NA
V gene: TRBV28

CDR3 DNA: TGTGCCAGCAGCTTGGGACTAGAAGCAGAGACCCAGTACTTC
CDR3 protein: CASSLGLEAETQYF
clone size: few
J gene: TRBJ2-5
D gene: TRBD2
V gene: TRBV11-3

CDR3 DNA: TGCGCCAGCAGCCAAACCGGGACAGGGAGGGAAAAACTGTTTTTT
CDR3 protein: CASSQTGTGREKLFF
clone size: NA
J gene: TRBJ1-4
D gene: NA
V gene: TRBV1

CDR3 DNA: TGCGCCAGCGGGGACGGAGGGATAGGGACCCAGTACTTC
CDR3 protein: CASGDGGIGTQYF
clone size: NA
J gene: TRBJ2-5
D gene: NA
V gene: TRBV10-2

CDR3 DNA: TGTGCCAGCAGCTTCGGTACGACGGGCGGCTACACCTTC
CDR3 protein: CASSFGTTGGYTF
clone size: NA
J gene: TRBJ1-2
D gene: NA
V gene: TRBV5-2

CDR3 DNA: TGTGCCACCAGTTACAGGAGGGCCACCCTCTACAATGAGCAGTTCTTC
CDR3 protein: CATSYRRATLYNEQFF
clone size: NA
J gene: TRBJ2-1
D gene: NA
V gene: TRBV27

CDR3 DNA: TGTGCCAGCAGCTTAGAGGCCGGACGTGGGGCCAACGTCCTGACTTTC
CDR3 protein: CASSLEAGRGANVLTF
clone size: NA
J gene: TRBJ2-6
D gene: NA
V gene: TRBV7-1

CDR3 DNA: TGTGCCAGCTCCCAACCGGAGGGGGCAGGGAGTGAAAAACTGTTTTTT
CDR3 protein: CASSQPEGAGSEKLFF
clone size: medium-sized
J gene: TRBJ1-4
D gene: TRBD1
V gene: TRBV18

CDR3 DNA: TGTGCCAGCAGCCGACAAAGGGACTACGAGCAGTACTTC
CDR3 protein: CASSRQRDYEQYF
clone size: NA
J gene: TRBJ2-7
D gene: NA
V gene: TRBV7-8

CDR3 DNA: TGCGCCAGCAGTGAAGGGACTAGCGGCTACAATGAGCAGTTCTTC
CDR3 protein: CASSEGTSGYNEQFF
clone size: NA
J gene: TRBJ2-1
D gene: TRBD2
V gene: TRBV10-1